The present TCR beta chain was sequenced within a study of control samples from healthy donors and cancer patients. The V end was cut by 0 bases, the J end by 3 bases, with 13 bases between. CDR1 is SGHDT, CDR2 YYEEEE, per germline. The CDR3 runs 15 residues. TCRdb keeps only in-frame clones here, not all; method: immunoSEQ multiplex PCR. This listing includes under 200,000 clones. This clonotype was sampled from a woman aged 30 to 39 in good health. Material: blood. The chain uses TRBV5-6 and TRBJ2-7, with D perhaps TRBD1 or TRBD2 (5 bases each). The CDR3: CASSLGGVSNYEQYF. CDR3 DNA: TGTGCCAGCAGCTTGGGAGGGGTCTCTAACTACGAGCAGTACTTC.